The clone carrying this TCR beta chain has at least ten counts. This record belongs to a study of spatial heterogeneity in lung cancer. Time point meaning: sample taken at primary tumor resection. Material for sequencing was whole RNA from tumor, nontumor lung or frozen PBMC, left unsorted. There were roughly 72 donors, all of them untreated patients with early-stage non-small cell lung cancer. One entry per CDR3 protein, called by TCRdb with MiXCR from the 5' RACE reads. This sample has 23,000 or so distinct CDR3 sequences, with 6.9% found just once. The CDR3 runs 14 residues. Germline CDR1 and CDR2: MDHEN and SYDVKM. The V and J ends lost 5 bases and 1 base respectively, with 10 bases between them.

The gene calls are TRBV28 and TRBJ2-3, with D unclear. This sequence was found in a male donor with early-stage non-small cell lung cancer. The sample consisted of PBMCs, taken at surgery. The CDR3 here is CASSLPAGTDTQYF. The CDR3 coding sequence is TGTGCCAGCAGTCTCCCAGCCGGCACAGATACGCAGTATTTT.